The 21 T cell receptor beta chains below all came from one sample that was sequenced in a study of radiotherapy plus CTLA-4 blockade in lung cancer. Produced via immunoSEQ multiplex PCR; TCRdb's table is partial and in-frame only. The table records about 46,000 clones, approximately 80% of them present only once. The starting material was peripheral blood, obtained from a patient treated with radiotherapy plus ipilimumab. Source of these receptors: a human donor with non-small cell lung cancer whose response to radiotherapy plus ipilimumab could not be evaluated.

The chain links TRBV7-2 to TRBJ2-5, with D possibly TRBD2 on 5 matching bases. There are 14 residues in the CDR3. Germline CDR1 and CDR2: SGHTA and FQGNSA. V lost 5 bases and J lost 5, with 15 bases in between. CDR3 sequence: CASSNPRGPETQYF. CDR3 sequence (DNA): TGTGCCAGCAGCAATCCCCGAGGGCCGGAGACCCAGTACTTC.

The chain links TRBV6-8 to TRBJ2-7; 7 positions match TRBD2. With 6 bases clipped from V and 6 bases from J, the junction kept 2 bases outside the gene matches. The CDR3 spans 11 residues. Germline assignment: CDR1 MNHGY and CDR2 SAAAGT. The CDR3 region is CASRTGGEQYF. The CDR3 DNA reads as TGTGCCAGCAGGACGGGGGGCGAGCAGTACTTC.

This chain connects TRBV4-1 to TRBJ1-2; TRBD1 matches at 9 bases. This CDR3 is 15 amino acids long. V shed 4 bases and J 2 bases; nucleotides not matched to a gene: 5. CDR1 is MGHRA and CDR2 is YSYEKL in the germline V gene. CDR3 in amino acids: CASSPGDRDNYGYTF. CDR3 in DNA: TGCGCCAGCAGCCCGGGGGACAGGGACAACTATGGCTACACCTTC.

In DNA form, the CDR3 reads TGTGCCTGGAGTTCACAGGACGCAGATACGCAGTATTTT. Protein: CAWSSQDADTQYF. The gene calls are TRBV30 and TRBJ2-3; D may be TRBD1 (5 bases). Germline V gives CDR1 GTSNPN, CDR2 SVGIG (reference sequence). V was trimmed by 2 bases and J by 4 bases, leaving 10 bases between them. The CDR3 contains 13 residues. The variable domain in full, completed from reference TRBV30 and TRBJ2-3, reads SQTIHQWPATLVQPVGSPLSLECTVEGTSNPNLYWYRQAAGRGLQLLFYSVGIGQISSEVPQNLSASRPQDRQFILSSKKLLLSDSGFYLCAWSSQDADTQYFGPGTRLTVL.

The chain joins TRBV7-3 to TRBJ2-3; no reliable D call. Germline CDR1 reads SGHTA; CDR2 reads FQGTGA. Trimming shortened V by 5 bases and J by 4 bases, and 10 bases separated the two germline ends. The CDR3 runs to 13 residues. The CDR3 is CASSAQTADTQYF. CDR3 coding DNA: TGTGCCAGCAGCGCACAGACGGCAGATACGCAGTATTTT.

The V call is TRBV9, the J call TRBJ1-4, with TRBD1 matching over 7 bases. The CDR3 is 14 residues long. V lost 6 bases, J lost 3 bases, and 5 bases stayed unmatched. Germline values: CDR1 SGDLS, CDR2 YYNGEE. The CDR3 DNA sequence: TGTGCCAGCACCAGGGGGGCGGCTAATGAAAAACTGTTTTTT. Translation: CASTRGAANEKLFF.

The chain carries TRBV4-3 and TRBJ2-7, with D possibly TRBD1 on 5 matching bases. The CDR3 has 15 residues. Between the trimmed V and J ends, which lost 1 base and 0 bases, there was a span of 10 bases. Germline V CDR1 and CDR2: LGHNA, YSLEER. The CDR3, as DNA: TGCGCCAGCAGCCAAGCGCGGACAAGCTCCTACGAGCAGTACTTC. Its translation is CASSQARTSSYEQYF.

The sample holds a few counts of this clone. The gene calls are TRBV7-3 and TRBJ2-1, with 15 bases matching TRBD2. The germline V gene has CDR1 SGHTA and CDR2 FQGTGA. The CDR3 consists of 17 residues. J lost 4 bases, V lost 0 bases, and 1 base had no gene match. The CDR3 loop is CASSLTGLAGGYNEQFF. The CDR3 bases are TGTGCCAGCAGCTTAACGGGACTAGCGGGGGGTTACAATGAGCAGTTCTTC.

This chain joins TRBV5-1 and TRBJ1-2; 7 nucleotides line up with TRBD1. The CDR3 consists of 15 residues. Losses at the gene ends were 1 base for V and 8 bases for J; bases not matched to a gene: 11. Germline V CDR1 and CDR2: SGHRS, YFSETQ. The CDR3 DNA follows: TGCGCCAGCAGCTTGATCGGTGAGGGGGCGCAGGGCTACACCTTC. Its protein is CASSLIGEGAQGYTF.

The chain carries TRBV28 and TRBJ2-3; TRBD2 agrees at 12 bases. The CDR3 sequence is 15 residues long. The ends lost 5 bases at V and 6 bases at J; junction bases unmatched: 6. Germline V gene data show CDR1 as MDHEN and CDR2 as SYDVKM. CDR3 nucleotides: TGTGCCAGCAGTGTGACTAGCGGGAGTATGGATACGCAGTATTTT. It yields the protein CASSVTSGSMDTQYF.

This chain uses TRBV6-6 with TRBJ2-7; 7 nucleotides align to TRBD2. CDR3 length: 12 amino acids. Germline loops: CDR1 MNHNY, CDR2 SVGAGI (reference sequence). The trim removed 1 base at V and 7 bases at J, leaving 1 base unmatched. The CDR3 coding sequence is TGTGCCAGCAGTTACTTGGGGGGGGAGCAGTACTTC. Amino acids: CASSYLGGEQYF.

This chain links TRBV5-1 with TRBJ2-1, with D maybe TRBD1 (5 bases). Trimming cost V 3 bases and J 6 bases, with 10 bases left between them. Germline V gene data show CDR1 as SGHRS and CDR2 as YFSETQ. The CDR3 length is 13 residues. CDR3 amino acids: CASSWQGGNEQFF. CDR3 bases: TGCGCCAGCAGCTGGCAGGGTGGCAATGAGCAGTTCTTC.

A few counts support this clone. CDR3 bases: TGTGCCAGCAGCTTTGTACAGCGGGAGCAGTTCTTC. Translating gives CASSFVQREQFF. The gene calls are TRBV7-2 and TRBJ2-1, with D possibly being TRBD2 (5 bases). CDR1 and CDR2 (germline): SGHTA, FQGNSA. V lost 3 bases and J lost 10, with 10 bases in between. CDR3 length equals 12 residues.

The genes are TRBV7-8 and TRBJ1-2, with a tentative D call TRBD1 (6 bases). Trimming took off 4 bases at V and 8 bases at J, with 23 bases between the two ends. This CDR3 is 16 amino acids long. Per the germline V gene, CDR1 is SGHVS and CDR2 is FQNEAQ. The CDR3 nucleotides are TGTGCCAGCAGCTCTAAACAGGGCTCCTCCGTTGGCGGCTACACCTTC. Its translation: CASSSKQGSSVGGYTF.

The rearrangement links TRBV4-2 to TRBJ1-5; 8 positions match TRBD1. J gave up 2 bases and V 3 bases, and 0 bases lay outside the gene matches. Germline V gene sequence: CDR1 LGHNA, CDR2 YNFKEQ. The CDR3 loop spans 14 amino acids. This CDR3 is CASSQTGGNQPQHF. DNA of the CDR3: TGTGCCAGCAGCCAGACAGGGGGCAATCAGCCCCAGCATTTT.

The rearrangement joins TRBV7-2 to TRBJ1-2, with a weak D call TRBD1 (6 bases). The V end lost 9 bases, the J end lost 1 base, and 15 bases lay between the germline ends. The CDR3 runs to 14 residues. Germline lookup yields CDR1 SGHTA and CDR2 FQGNSA. The DNA of the CDR3 is TGTGCCAGTACTGGACAGCGCTTTAACTATGGCTACACCTTC. It specifies CASTGQRFNYGYTF.

This rearrangement joins TRBV9 to TRBJ1-2, with TRBD1 matching 12 bases. This CDR3 comprises 15 residues. Germline CDR1 reads SGDLS; CDR2 reads YYNGEE. After removal of 3 bases from V and 7 bases from J, the junction contained 7 bases not matched to a gene. The CDR3 coding sequence is TGTGCCAGCAGCGGAAGGGGACAGGGGGCTGGTGGCTACACCTTC. It translates to CASSGRGQGAGGYTF.

This clone was picked up a small number of times. This chain joins TRBV11-2 and TRBJ2-7; 7 bases fit TRBD1. With 0 bases clipped from V and 0 bases from J, the junction kept 2 bases outside the gene matches. The CDR3 loop spans 15 amino acids. Germline V gene lookup returns CDR1 SGHAT and CDR2 FQNNGV. This CDR3 reads CASSLEQGYSYEQYF. The CDR3 region has the DNA TGTGCCAGCAGCTTAGAACAGGGGTACTCCTACGAGCAGTACTTC.

The J gene is TRBJ1-1, the V gene TRBV28; TRBD1 aligns across 7 bases. Trimming cost V 1 base and J 7 bases; bases outside gene matches: 9. The germline V gene encodes CDR1 MDHEN and CDR2 SYDVKM. CDR3 length: 15 residues. For the CDR3, the DNA is TGTGCCAGCAGTTTATTTTGGCAGGGGGTTTATGAAGCTTTCTTT. It encodes CASSLFWQGVYEAFF.

The V call is TRBV2, the J call TRBJ1-1; the match to TRBD1 covers 7 bases. CDR1 SNHLY and CDR2 FYNNEI come from the germline V gene. The V and J ends lost 6 bases and 1 base, in that order; junction bases with no gene match: 5. The CDR3 spans 14 residues. The CDR3 sequence is CASSLTGRNTEAFF. The CDR3 DNA is TGTGCCAGCAGCCTGACAGGGAGGAACACTGAAGCTTTCTTT.

The chain combines TRBV11-2 with TRBJ2-5; D unclear. The germline V and J ends were trimmed by 5 bases and 5 bases, with 6 bases remaining between them. The germline V gene has CDR1 SGHAT and CDR2 FQNNGV. This CDR3 region has 11 residues. In DNA, the CDR3 is TGTGCCAGCAGCCCCGGGGAGACCCAGTACTTC. Amino acid sequence: CASSPGETQYF.